This T cell receptor beta chain was observed in a study of CD8 T cells in ankylosing spondylitis. Making the TCR beta libraries involved quantitative 5'-RACE with molecular barcodes. TCRdb reprocessed the 5' RACE reads with MiXCR, giving one entry per CDR3 protein. This table has roughly 670,000 distinct CDR3 sequences, under 20% appearing once. Study findings and constraints: Reports say disease-linked clones showed up significantly more in matched ankylosing spondylitis synovial fluid. Earlier reports found some motif variants in synovial fluid and blood in reactive arthritis. A motif in TCR beta, a set of about eight highly homologous variants, appeared characteristic of ankylosing spondylitis blood.

Note on this clonotype: Its matching antigen is unknown.

Sequenced material: blood, either unsorted or a sorted T cell fraction (not recorded which). This sequence originates from a male donor with ankylosing spondylitis.

CDR3 nucleotides: TGTGCCAGCAGCGTAGAAATAGCGGGGGGAGATACGCAGTATTTT. It codes for CASSVEIAGGDTQYF. The J gene is TRBJ2-3, the V gene TRBV9, with 10 bases lining up with TRBD2. The CDR3 runs to 15 residues. Germline V gives CDR1 SGDLS, CDR2 YYNGEE. V lost 0 bases, J lost 5 bases, and 3 bases stayed unmatched.